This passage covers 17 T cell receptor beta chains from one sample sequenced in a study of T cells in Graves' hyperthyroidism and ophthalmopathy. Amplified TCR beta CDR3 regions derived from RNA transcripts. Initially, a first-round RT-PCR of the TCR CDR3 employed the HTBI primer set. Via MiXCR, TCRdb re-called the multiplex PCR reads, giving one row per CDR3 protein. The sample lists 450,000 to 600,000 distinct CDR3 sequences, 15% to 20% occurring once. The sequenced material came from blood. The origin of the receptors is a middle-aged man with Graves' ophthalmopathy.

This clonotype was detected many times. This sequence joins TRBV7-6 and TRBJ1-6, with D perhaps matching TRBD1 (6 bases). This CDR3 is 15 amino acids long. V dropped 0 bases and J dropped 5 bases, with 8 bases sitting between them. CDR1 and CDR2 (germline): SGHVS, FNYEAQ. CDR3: CASSLAGGNNSPLHF. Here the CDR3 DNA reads TGTGCCAGCAGCTTAGCCGGGGGCAATAATTCACCCCTCCACTTT.

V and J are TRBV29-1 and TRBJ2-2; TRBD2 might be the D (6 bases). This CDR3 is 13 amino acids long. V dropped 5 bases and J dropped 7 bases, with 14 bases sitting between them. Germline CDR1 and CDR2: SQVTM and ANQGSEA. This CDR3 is CSVRAGTDGELFF. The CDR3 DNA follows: TGCAGCGTTCGGGCTGGGACTGACGGGGAGCTGTTTTTT.

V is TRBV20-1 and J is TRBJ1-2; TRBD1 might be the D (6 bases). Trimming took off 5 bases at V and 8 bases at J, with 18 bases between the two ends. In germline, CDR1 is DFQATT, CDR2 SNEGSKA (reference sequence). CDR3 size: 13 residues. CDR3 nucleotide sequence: TGCAGTGCTCGAAAAACAGGGCGGGCAGGCTACACCTTC. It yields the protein CSARKTGRAGYTF.

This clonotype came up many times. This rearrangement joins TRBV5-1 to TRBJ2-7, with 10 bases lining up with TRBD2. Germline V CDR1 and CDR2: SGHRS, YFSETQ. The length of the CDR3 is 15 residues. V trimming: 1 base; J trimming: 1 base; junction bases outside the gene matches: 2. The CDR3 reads CASSLRTSGSYEQYF. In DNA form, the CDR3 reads TGCGCCAGCAGCTTGCGGACTAGCGGATCCTACGAGCAGTACTTC.

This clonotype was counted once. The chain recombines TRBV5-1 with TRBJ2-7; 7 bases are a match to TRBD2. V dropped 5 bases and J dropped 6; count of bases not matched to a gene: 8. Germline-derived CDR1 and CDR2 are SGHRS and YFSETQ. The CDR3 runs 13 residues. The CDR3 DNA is TGCGCCAGCAGATCGCAGGGAGGGGCCGAGCAGTACTTC. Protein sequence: CASRSQGGAEQYF.

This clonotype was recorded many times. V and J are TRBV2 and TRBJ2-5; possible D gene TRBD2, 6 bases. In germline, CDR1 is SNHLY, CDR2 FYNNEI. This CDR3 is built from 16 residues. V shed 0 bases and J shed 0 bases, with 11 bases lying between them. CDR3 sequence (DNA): TGTGCCAGCAGTGAAGCTGGTCGGGGGTACCAAGAGACCCAGTACTTC. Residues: CASSEAGRGYQETQYF. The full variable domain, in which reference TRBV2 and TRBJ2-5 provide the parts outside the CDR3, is EPEVTQTPSHQVTQMGQEVILRCVPISNHLYFYWYRQILGQKVEFLVSFYNNEISEKSEIFDDQFSVERPDGSNFTLKIRSTKLEDSAMYFCASSEAGRGYQETQYFGPGTRLLVL.

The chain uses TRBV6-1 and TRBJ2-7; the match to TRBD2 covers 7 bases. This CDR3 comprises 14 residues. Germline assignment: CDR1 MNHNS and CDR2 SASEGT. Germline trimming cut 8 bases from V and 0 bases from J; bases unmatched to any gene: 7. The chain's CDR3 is CASVRDYSSYEQYF. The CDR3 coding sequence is TGTGCCAGCGTCCGGGACTACAGCTCCTACGAGCAGTACTTC.

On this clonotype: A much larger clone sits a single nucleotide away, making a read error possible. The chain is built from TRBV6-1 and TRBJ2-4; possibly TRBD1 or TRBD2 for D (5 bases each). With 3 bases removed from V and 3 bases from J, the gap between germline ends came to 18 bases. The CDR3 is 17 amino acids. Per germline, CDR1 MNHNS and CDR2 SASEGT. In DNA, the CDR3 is TGTGCCAGCAGTGATTGGGTGACGGGGCAGGGCAAAAACATTCAGTACTTC. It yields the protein CASSDWVTGQGKNIQYF.

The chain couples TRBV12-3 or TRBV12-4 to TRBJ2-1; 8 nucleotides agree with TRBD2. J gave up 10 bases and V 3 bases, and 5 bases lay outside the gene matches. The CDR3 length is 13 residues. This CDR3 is CASSFGLAREQFF. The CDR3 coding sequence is TGTGCCAGCAGTTTTGGACTAGCTAGAGAGCAGTTCTTC.

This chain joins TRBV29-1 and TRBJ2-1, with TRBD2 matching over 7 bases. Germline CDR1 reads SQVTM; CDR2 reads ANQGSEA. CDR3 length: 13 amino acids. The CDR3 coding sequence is TGCAGTTGTAGCGGGCGCCGTTTGGATGAGCAGTTCTTC. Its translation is CSCSGRRLDEQFF.

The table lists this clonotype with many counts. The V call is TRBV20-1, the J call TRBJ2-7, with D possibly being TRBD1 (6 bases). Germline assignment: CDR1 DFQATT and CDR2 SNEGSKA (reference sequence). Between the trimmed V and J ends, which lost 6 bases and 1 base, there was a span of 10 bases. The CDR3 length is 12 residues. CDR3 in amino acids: CSAFQGSYEQYF. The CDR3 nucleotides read TGCAGTGCGTTTCAGGGGTCCTACGAGCAGTACTTC.

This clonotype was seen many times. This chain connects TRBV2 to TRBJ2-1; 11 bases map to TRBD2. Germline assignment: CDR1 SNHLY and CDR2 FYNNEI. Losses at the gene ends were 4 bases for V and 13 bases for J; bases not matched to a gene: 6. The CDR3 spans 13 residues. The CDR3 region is CASSVASGGNQFF. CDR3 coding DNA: TGTGCCAGCAGTGTAGCTAGCGGGGGGAATCAGTTCTTC.

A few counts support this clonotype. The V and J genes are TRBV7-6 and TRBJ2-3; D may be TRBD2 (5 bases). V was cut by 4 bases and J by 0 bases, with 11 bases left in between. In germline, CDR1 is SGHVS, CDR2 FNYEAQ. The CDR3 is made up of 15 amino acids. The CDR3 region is CASSSRAASTDTQYF. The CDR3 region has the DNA TGTGCCAGCAGCTCCCGAGCGGCTAGCACAGATACGCAGTATTTT. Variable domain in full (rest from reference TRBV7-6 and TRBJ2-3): GAGVSQSPRYKVTKRGQDVALRCDPISGHVSLYWYRQALGQGPEFLTYFNYEAQQDKSGLPNDRFSAERPEGSISTLTIQRTEQRDSAMYRCASSSRAASTDTQYFGPGTRLTVL.

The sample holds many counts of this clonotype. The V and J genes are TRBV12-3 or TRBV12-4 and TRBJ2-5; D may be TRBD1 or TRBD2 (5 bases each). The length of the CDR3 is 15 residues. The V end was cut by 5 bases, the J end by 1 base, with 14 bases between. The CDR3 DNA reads TGTGCCAGCAGTCGCTACCGGGACCCCCAAGAGACCCAGTACTTC. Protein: CASSRYRDPQETQYF.

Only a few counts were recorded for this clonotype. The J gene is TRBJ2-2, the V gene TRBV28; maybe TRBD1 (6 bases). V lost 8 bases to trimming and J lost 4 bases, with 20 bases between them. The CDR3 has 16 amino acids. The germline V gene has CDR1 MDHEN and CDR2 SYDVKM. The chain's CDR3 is CASSGAETGFTGELFF. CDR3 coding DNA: TGTGCCAGCTCTGGGGCAGAGACAGGATTCACCGGGGAGCTGTTTTTT.

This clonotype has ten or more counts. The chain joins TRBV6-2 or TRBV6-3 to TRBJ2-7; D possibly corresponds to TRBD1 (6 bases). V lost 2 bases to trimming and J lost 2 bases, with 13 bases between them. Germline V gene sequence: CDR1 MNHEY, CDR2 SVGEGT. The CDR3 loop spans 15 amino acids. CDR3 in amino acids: CASSYPQGWTYEQYF. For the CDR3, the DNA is TGTGCCAGCAGTTACCCGCAGGGGTGGACCTACGAGCAGTACTTC.

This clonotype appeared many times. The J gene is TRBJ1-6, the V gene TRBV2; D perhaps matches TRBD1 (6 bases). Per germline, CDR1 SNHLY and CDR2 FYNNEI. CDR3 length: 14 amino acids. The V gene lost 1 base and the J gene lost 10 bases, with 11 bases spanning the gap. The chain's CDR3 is CASSEGGGVSPLHF. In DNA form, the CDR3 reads TGTGCCAGCAGTGAAGGAGGGGGGGTATCACCCCTCCACTTT.